These T cell receptor beta chains were read from a single sample in a study of blood T cell repertoires in COVID-19. TCRdb's table, derived via immunoSEQ multiplex PCR, lists solely in-frame clones and lacks some. The data contain more than 250,000 clones, around nine tenths of them seen just once; the ten biggest clones take up roughly 3%. Sequenced sample: PBMCs or T cells enriched from blood (not recorded which). The origin of the receptors is a woman aged 18-30 years who had recovered from COVID-19. The CDR3 runs from the conserved cysteine through the conserved F or W.

v_call: TRBV7-9; cdr3_length: 13; cdr3_aa: CASTRGDTPTEYF
v_call: TRBV18; cdr3_length: 16; cdr3_aa: CASSPQLTGFSYEQYF
v_call: TRBV27; cdr3_length: 15; cdr3_aa: CASSPRQGMEDGYTF
v_call: TRBV11-2; cdr3_length: 16; cdr3_aa: CASSLTLGQVAYEQYF
v_call: TRBV5-1; cdr3_length: 14; cdr3_aa: CASSRAGYTGELFF
v_call: TRBV28; cdr3_length: 14; cdr3_aa: CASSLSGSGNTIYF
v_call: TRBV7-9; cdr3_length: 16; cdr3_aa: CASSPTSGGYTGELFF
v_call: TRBV19; cdr3_length: 17; cdr3_aa: CASSIIRTGASGNTIYF
v_call: TRBV7-2; cdr3_length: 14; cdr3_aa: CASSLVAGAYEQYF
v_call: TRBV30; cdr3_length: 14; cdr3_aa: CAWEWDRIYNEQFF
v_call: TRBV19; cdr3_length: 13; cdr3_aa: CASSIREDYGYTF
v_call: TRBV12-3/TRBV12-4; cdr3_length: 11; cdr3_aa: CASSFDWEQYF
v_call: TRBV18; cdr3_length: 15; cdr3_aa: CASSPDRDRGYEQYF
v_call: TRBV27; cdr3_length: 12; cdr3_aa: CASSLAAGEQFF
v_call: TRBV6-5; cdr3_length: 15; cdr3_aa: CASSDTGGTNEKLFF
v_call: TRBV5-1; cdr3_length: 14; cdr3_aa: CASSLAGGGETQYF
v_call: TRBV4-3; cdr3_length: 17; cdr3_aa: CASSQDSASGGAETQYF
v_call: TRBV9; cdr3_length: 15; cdr3_aa: CASSFSGSSYNEQFF
v_call: TRBV6-5; cdr3_length: 15; cdr3_aa: CASRGGQGAWEKLFF
v_call: TRBV1; cdr3_length: 15; cdr3_aa: CTSSQDGSGPLEQYF
v_call: TRBV6-6; cdr3_length: 19; cdr3_aa: CASSQRGPGQGILNYGYTF
v_call: TRBV4-1; cdr3_length: 14; cdr3_aa: CASSQASRNQPQHF
v_call: TRBV7-2; cdr3_length: 15; cdr3_aa: CASSPTSWGVGEQYF
v_call: TRBV9; cdr3_length: 15; cdr3_aa: CASSFSDRVGYGYTF
v_call: TRBV10-1; cdr3_length: 14; cdr3_aa: CASSPSGLSYEQYF
v_call: TRBV19; cdr3_length: 20; cdr3_aa: CASSIDGLAGGPSSYNEQFF
v_call: TRBV19; cdr3_length: 16; cdr3_aa: CASSIAGSRTIYEQYF
v_call: TRBV11-2; cdr3_length: 15; cdr3_aa: CASSARDRVDNEQFF
v_call: TRBV5-1; cdr3_length: 17; cdr3_aa: CASSLASGGAGSDTQYF
v_call: TRBV7-2; cdr3_length: 15; cdr3_aa: CASSLSGGSYNEQFF
v_call: TRBV10-3; cdr3_length: 14; cdr3_aa: CAISESGGNQPQHF
v_call: TRBV9; cdr3_length: 16; cdr3_aa: CASSVGGGGGKYEQYF
v_call: TRBV30; cdr3_length: 17; cdr3_aa: CAWSPSSGSPTKNIQYF
v_call: TRBV5-4; cdr3_length: 15; cdr3_aa: CASSVPGQDLTEAFF
v_call: TRBV2; cdr3_length: 13; cdr3_aa: CASSRDRGHEQFF
v_call: TRBV7-9; cdr3_length: 14; cdr3_aa: CASSPARILNEQYF
v_call: TRBV3-1/TRBV3-2; cdr3_length: 13; cdr3_aa: CASSRTGGDTQYF
v_call: TRBV11-2; cdr3_length: 15; cdr3_aa: CASSLPGVIQETQYF
v_call: TRBV2; cdr3_length: 16; cdr3_aa: CASSEETSYYNSPLHF
v_call: TRBV11-2; cdr3_length: 18; cdr3_aa: CASSLDPSVGGAINTQYF
v_call: TRBV12-3/TRBV12-4; cdr3_length: 13; cdr3_aa: CASSFGEHQPQHF
v_call: TRBV9; cdr3_length: 16; cdr3_aa: CASSNLLAGGPGEQFF
v_call: TRBV7-9; cdr3_length: 13; cdr3_aa: CASSRGEWYEQYF
v_call: TRBV25-1; cdr3_length: 15; cdr3_aa: CASSEWGRGRTEAFF
v_call: TRBV10-3; cdr3_length: 13; cdr3_aa: CATQGGTNYGYTF
v_call: TRBV3-1/TRBV3-2; cdr3_length: 17; cdr3_aa: CASSQGLPGGGYNEQFF
v_call: TRBV19; cdr3_length: 15; cdr3_aa: CASSIGPYGDYGYTF
v_call: TRBV12-5; cdr3_length: 13; cdr3_aa: CASGLVRGAEAFF